The rows below give T cell receptor beta chains drawn from one sample of a study of OX40 agonist ivuxolimab in advanced cancers. Repertoires were generated with immunoSEQ multiplex PCR, while TCRdb's copy carries only in-frame clones and drops some. The sample has approximately 68,000 clones; over 80% are singletons. The sample in question was CD4+ or CD8+ T cells sorted from blood, obtained in a trial of the OX40 agonist ivuxolimab. These receptors were collected from an adult with an advanced solid tumor such as melanoma, head and neck, liver or kidney cancer. CDR3s leave out the opening cysteine and the closing phenylalanine or tryptophan. The size field is filled for only some rows; it gives once, few, many or a size class.

CDR3aa | abundance | j_gene | v_gene
ASSLGEPYEQY | - | TRBJ2-7 | TRBV7-2
ASQRDRGKTQY | - | TRBJ2-5 | TRBV6-1
ASSADRFPTGELF | - | TRBJ2-2 | TRBV7-6
ASSPRQGMGETQY | - | TRBJ2-5 | TRBV18
ASSPRGGSTYEQY | - | - | TRBV19
ASSPGESYNEQF | - | TRBJ2-1 | TRBV7-9
ASSLSGGVGLGYT | - | TRBJ1-2 | TRBV27
ASSLVGGLTDTQY | - | TRBJ2-3 | TRBV5-1
APNTIY | - | TRBJ1-3 | TRBV6-1
ASSVGGGGNYEQY | - | TRBJ2-7 | TRBV9
ASRTGAAGVDTEAF | - | TRBJ1-1 | TRBV28
ASSPGVYGYT | - | TRBJ1-2 | TRBV7-9
ASRDRENTEAF | - | TRBJ1-1 | TRBV2
ASTRAENTEAF | once | TRBJ1-1 | TRBV28
ASTSQGREQY | few | TRBJ2-7 | TRBV5-1
ASSQVGQGTYGYT | medium-sized | TRBJ1-2 | TRBV4-2
ASSLYNTGELF | - | TRBJ2-2 | TRBV5-1
ASSGQDNSPLH | few | TRBJ1-6 | TRBV2
ASSVGGPQYNEQF | - | TRBJ2-1 | TRBV9
ASSRGPGKASGELF | - | TRBJ2-2 | TRBV7-2
ASSSLGTVEETQY | - | TRBJ2-5 | TRBV5-1
ASSLFGRGGETQY | - | TRBJ2-5 | TRBV7-3
ASSLEDLNTDTQY | - | TRBJ2-3 | TRBV11-3